The 27 T cell receptor beta chains below all came from one sample that was sequenced in a study of early T cells in non-severe SARS-CoV-2 infection. TCRdb re-called the 5' RACE reads with MiXCR, one entry per CDR3 protein. There are tens of thousands of distinct CDR3 sequences in the sample; 9% to 15% occur only once, and approximately 6.1% lies in the top ten. The sample comprised whole blood. The receptors stem from an adult who was a healthcare worker with PCR-confirmed SARS-CoV-2 infection or an uninfected control (not recorded which).

This clonotype was found many times. The J gene is TRBJ2-3, the V gene TRBV7-2, with 11 bases identical to TRBD2. The CDR3 consists of 15 residues. After removal of 3 bases from V and 7 bases from J, the junction contained 6 bases not matched to a gene. Looked up from germline, CDR1 is SGHTA and CDR2 is FQGNSA. CDR3 DNA: TGTGCCAGCAGCTTGAAACTAGCGGGAGTCTATACGCAGTATTTT. Translation gives CASSLKLAGVYTQYF.

This rearrangement joins TRBV12-3 or TRBV12-4 to TRBJ2-5; TRBD1 or TRBD2 may be the D gene (5 bases each). With 4 bases removed from V and 8 bases from J, the gap between germline ends came to 17 bases. The CDR3 has 14 amino acids. This CDR3 reads CASSWGRSGATQYF. The CDR3 DNA reads as TGTGCCAGCAGTTGGGGACGATCAGGAGCTACCCAGTACTTC.

This clonotype was observed many times. This chain connects TRBV7-3 to TRBJ2-7, with 13 nucleotides matching TRBD2. The V and J ends lost 5 bases and 2 bases, in that order; junction bases with no gene match: 12. Germline V gene data show CDR1 as SGHTA and CDR2 as FQGTGA. This CDR3 spans 18 amino acids. CDR3 amino acids: CASSQAPGLAGTPYEQYF. CDR3 nucleotides: TGTGCCAGCAGCCAAGCTCCGGGACTAGCGGGAACCCCCTACGAGCAGTACTTC.

Here the CDR3 DNA reads TGCAGTGCTCTCCGGGGGGATACCGGGAACATTCAGTACTTC. It specifies CSALRGDTGNIQYF. The chain links TRBV20-1 to TRBJ2-4; 7 nucleotides match TRBD2. Looked up from germline, CDR1 is DFQATT and CDR2 is SNEGSKA (reference sequence). The CDR3 has 14 residues. The J segment lost 7 bases and the V segment lost 5 bases, leaving 11 bases of the junction unmatched.

The rearrangement joins TRBV12-5 to TRBJ2-1; D gene unclear. Germline CDR1 is LGHNT and CDR2 is FRNRAP. Trimming shortened V by 6 bases and J by 3 bases, and 12 bases separated the two germline ends. CDR3 length equals 14 residues. As DNA, the CDR3 is TGTGCTAGTGGCTCTATGTTTTTCTACAATGAGCAGTTCTTC. Translating it yields CASGSMFFYNEQFF. The entire variable domain, with the rest obtained from reference TRBV12-5 and TRBJ2-1, is as follows: DARVTQTPRHKVTEMGQEVTMRCQPILGHNTVFWYRQTMMQGLELLAYFRNRAPLDDSGMPKDRFSAEMPDATLATLKIQPSEPRDSAVYFCASGSMFFYNEQFFGPGTRLTVL.

V is TRBV7-9 and J is TRBJ1-5; D gene unclear. The germline gives CDR1 SEHNR, CDR2 FQNEAQ (reference sequence). V shed 3 bases and J shed 6 bases, with 6 bases lying between them. CDR3 length: 12 residues. CDR3: CASSFEVQPQHF. In nucleotides, the CDR3 is TGTGCCAGCAGCTTTGAGGTTCAGCCCCAGCATTTT.

This clonotype came up a few times. DNA for the CDR3: TGTGCCAGCAGCATGACAGGGACCTACGAGCAGTACTTC. It specifies CASSMTGTYEQYF. This chain uses TRBV7-8 with TRBJ2-7; 7 bases align to TRBD1. Trimming cost V 5 bases and J 2 bases; bases outside gene matches: 3. Germline V CDR1 and CDR2: SGHVS, FQNEAQ. The CDR3 has 13 amino acids.

The chain joins TRBV27 to TRBJ2-5, with a tentative D call TRBD2 (5 bases). This CDR3 region has 15 residues. Trimming pared 2 bases from V and 2 bases from J, leaving 12 bases between. In germline, CDR1 is MNHEY, CDR2 SMNVEV (reference sequence). The CDR3 loop reads CASSLRGYKQETQYF. For the CDR3, the DNA is TGTGCCAGCAGTTTACGAGGGTACAAACAAGAGACCCAGTACTTC.

V is TRBV20-1 and J is TRBJ2-1; 7 bases fit TRBD2. Unmatched junction bases numbered 7, after V lost 6 bases and J lost 2 bases. The CDR3 is 14 residues long. Looked up from germline, CDR1 is DFQATT and CDR2 is SNEGSKA (reference sequence). CDR3 bases: TGCAGTGCGGGGAGACTAGCTCCCTACAATGAGCAGTTCTTC. Translating it yields CSAGRLAPYNEQFF.

This clonotype was recorded many times. J is TRBJ1-1 and V is TRBV29-1, with D unresolved. Germline V CDR1 and CDR2: SQVTM, ANQGSEA. The V end lost 6 bases, the J end lost 4 bases, and 12 bases lay between the germline ends. The CDR3 consists of 12 residues. The CDR3 DNA reads TGCAGCGTCTATCAAGGGTTCACTGAAGCTTTCTTT. This translates into CSVYQGFTEAFF.

This clonotype was found once. The chain joins TRBV20-1 to TRBJ1-2; the D gene is possibly TRBD1 (5 bases). The CDR3 has 13 amino acids. Trimming took 3 bases from V and 7 from J, leaving 15 bases between them. Germline CDR1 is DFQATT and CDR2 is SNEGSKA (reference sequence). The CDR3 here is CSASVAGTVGYTF. The CDR3 DNA reads TGCAGTGCTAGTGTGGCAGGGACGGTTGGCTACACCTTC.

This clonotype was counted at least ten times. The CDR3 sequence: CASSLTERAPSYEQYF. CDR3 bases: TGTGCCAGCTCACTCACAGAGCGGGCCCCTTCCTACGAGCAGTACTTC. The chain combines TRBV18 with TRBJ2-7; weak D call: TRBD2 (6 bases). Germline V gives CDR1 KGHSH, CDR2 LQKENI. This CDR3 comprises 16 residues. Trimming stripped 4 bases from V and 1 base from J, with 17 bases between.

This clonotype showed up many times. The chain links TRBV4-1 to TRBJ2-7; TRBD2 is a possible D gene (6 bases). The CDR3 covers 11 residues. Trimming stripped 8 bases from V and 6 bases from J, with 11 bases between. The germline gives CDR1 MGHRA, CDR2 YSYEKL. DNA of the CDR3: TGCGCCAGCGGAAAGGAGGGCGAGCAGTACTTC. Its translation: CASGKEGEQYF.

This clonotype was counted only a few times. CDR3 amino acids: CASSYSKAARGEETQYF. The CDR3 nucleotides read TGTGCCAGCAGTTACTCGAAGGCTGCTAGGGGGGAAGAGACCCAGTACTTC. This chain joins TRBV6-5 and TRBJ2-5; the D call may be TRBD1 or TRBD2 (6 bases each). Deletions cut 0 bases from V and 3 bases from J, with 17 bases between. The length of the CDR3 is 17 residues. Germline CDR1 reads MNHEY; CDR2 reads SVGAGI.

CDR3 sequence: CASSPLVGLGDEQFF. In DNA form, the CDR3 reads TGTGCCAGCTCACCGTTAGTAGGACTGGGGGATGAGCAGTTCTTC. V and J are TRBV18 and TRBJ2-1; D may be TRBD1 or TRBD2 (5 bases each). Germline V gene data show CDR1 as KGHSH and CDR2 as LQKENI. The CDR3 is made up of 15 amino acids. Deletions cut 3 bases from V and 8 bases from J, with 17 bases between.

V and J are TRBV10-3 and TRBJ2-5, with D uncertain. V was cut by 0 bases and J by 1 base, with 9 bases left in between. This CDR3 has 15 amino acids. Germline V gene sequence: CDR1 ENHRY, CDR2 SYGVKD. This chain's CDR3 is CAISESWQTQETQYF. The CDR3, as DNA: TGTGCCATCAGTGAGTCGTGGCAAACCCAAGAGACCCAGTACTTC.

This clonotype showed up many times. The junction departs from the called germline gene at one end, perhaps through a read error. The gene calls are TRBV18 and TRBJ1-6; no clear D gene. From germline, CDR1 is KGHSH and CDR2 LQKENI. This CDR3 is built from 17 residues. The CDR3 loop is CASSPLALGRENSPLHF. In nucleotides, the CDR3 is TGTGCCAGCTCACCGTTAGCCCTGGGCAGAGAGAATTCACCCCTCCATTTT. Full variable domain (rest looked up from reference TRBV18 and TRBJ1-6): NAGVMQNPRHLVRRRGQEARLRCSPMKGHSHVYWYRQLPEEGLKFMVYLQKENIIDESGMPKERFSAEFPKEGPSILRIQQVVRGDSAAYFCASSPLALGRENSPLHFGNGTRLTVT.

V gene TRBV7-6 combines with J gene TRBJ2-5, with 13 bases fitting TRBD2. Germline lookup yields CDR1 SGHVS and CDR2 FNYEAQ. V trimming: 8 bases; J trimming: 5 bases; junction bases outside the gene matches: 5. The CDR3 has 14 amino acids. CDR3: CASGRTSGSETQYF. Here the CDR3 DNA reads TGTGCCAGCGGAAGGACTAGCGGGAGTGAGACCCAGTACTTC.

This clonotype showed up just a few times. The genes are TRBV5-1 and TRBJ1-4, with D unresolved. The V gene's germline CDR1 is SGHRS and CDR2 YFSETQ. V was pared by 1 base and J by 5 bases, with 3 bases between. This CDR3 has 12 amino acids. CDR3 in amino acids: CASSLQNEKLFF. The CDR3 nucleotides are TGCGCCAGCAGCTTGCAGAATGAAAAACTGTTTTTT.

This clonotype has ten or more counts. The chain carries TRBV6-2 or TRBV6-3 and TRBJ2-1; 10 nucleotides match TRBD2. J lost 7 bases, V lost 5 bases, and 11 bases had no gene match. The CDR3 sequence is 16 residues long. Germline V gene data show CDR1 as MNHEY and CDR2 as SVGEGT. CDR3 in amino acids: CASSDSLAGAGNEQFF. CDR3 bases: TGTGCCAGCAGTGATTCCCTAGCGGGAGCAGGTAATGAGCAGTTCTTC.

Only a few counts were recorded for this clonotype. The DNA for the CDR3 is TGTGCCAGCAGTTTACTTAGCGGGGAGCAGTACTTC. Its protein is CASSLLSGEQYF. This chain joins TRBV12-3 or TRBV12-4 and TRBJ2-7; TRBD2 matches at 7 bases. The CDR3 consists of 12 residues. V shed 2 bases and J 7 bases; nucleotides not matched to a gene: 2.

This clonotype was counted only a few times. This chain links TRBV5-3 with TRBJ1-2; no firm D call. TRBV5-3 is an ORF, and what it does is uncertain. This CDR3 is 12 amino acids long. V lost 4 bases and J 4 bases, leaving 8 bases between the germline ends. CDR3 sequence: CARSPLSYGYTF. The CDR3 nucleotides are TGTGCCAGAAGCCCGCTGAGCTATGGCTACACCTTC.

This clonotype showed up many times. The chain is built from TRBV6-2 or TRBV6-3 and TRBJ1-2; tentative D call: TRBD1 (5 bases). The germline V and J ends were trimmed by 5 bases and 3 bases, with 10 bases remaining between them. Germline lookup yields CDR1 MNHEY and CDR2 SVGEGT. The CDR3 spans 13 residues. The CDR3 region has the DNA TGTGCCAGCAGTCCGGGACTTCACTATGGCTACACCTTC. This encodes CASSPGLHYGYTF.

The V call is TRBV19, the J call TRBJ2-7; TRBD2 is a possible D gene (5 bases). The V end was cut by 3 bases, the J end by 7 bases, with 16 bases between. From germline, CDR1 is LNHDA and CDR2 SQIVND (reference sequence). The CDR3 has 14 residues. CDR3 loop: CASSIAGEISEQYF. The CDR3 DNA follows: TGTGCCAGTAGTATCGCCGGGGAAATATCGGAGCAGTACTTC.

The rearrangement joins TRBV20-1 to TRBJ2-3, with no clear D. Trimming pared 0 bases from V and 7 bases from J, leaving 14 bases between. CDR3 length: 14 amino acids. Germline CDR1 reads DFQATT; CDR2 reads SNEGSKA (reference sequence). CDR3 residues: CSARDGKGSHTQYF. DNA of the CDR3: TGCAGTGCTAGAGATGGAAAGGGATCGCATACGCAGTATTTT.

The chain couples TRBV11-2 to TRBJ2-7; D uncertain. V was cut by 3 bases and J by 1 base, with 10 bases left in between. The CDR3 consists of 14 residues. Germline loops: CDR1 SGHAT, CDR2 FQNNGV. In DNA form, the CDR3 reads TGTGCCAGCAGCTTGATGGTCGCTTCCTACGAGCAGTACTTC. Translated, it gives CASSLMVASYEQYF.

The V gene is TRBV7-2, the J gene TRBJ2-4; 9 nucleotides align to TRBD1. The junction had 5 bases not matched to a gene; V was cut back by 10 bases and J by 7 bases. The CDR3 spans 12 residues. Germline V gene data show CDR1 as SGHTA and CDR2 as FQGNSA. CDR3 loop: CATTGGLNIQYF. The DNA of the CDR3 is TGTGCCACCACAGGGGGCTTGAACATTCAGTACTTC.